Listed here are 25 T cell receptor beta chains from one sample, sequenced in a study of cytomegalovirus exposure and HLA in healthy donors (dated by TCRdb to 2016 to 2017). The library was produced with the immunoSEQ multiplex PCR assay. Entries here come from immuneACCESS through TCRdb and include only in-frame sequences with V and J called. Some clones fail to appear in such tables; in the studies checked, an unresolved V gene covers under half of the shortfall, and the cause of the remainder is unknown. The sample table contains 75,000 to 85,000 clones; only one count was recorded for roughly 93% of them. Jointly, the top ten make up less than 2.5% of the sample. Sequences were obtained from PBMCs. Receptors were obtained from a young man in good health and CMV-seronegative.

The genes are TRBV18 and TRBJ2-1; 8 bases line up with TRBD2. CDR1 and CDR2 from the germline V gene are KGHSH and LQKENI. With V trimmed by 2 bases and J by 0 bases, 6 bases remained unmatched. This CDR3 comprises 17 residues. DNA for the CDR3: TGTGCCAGCTCACCAAGACTAGCGTCGAACTCCTACAATGAGCAGTTCTTC. This gives the protein CASSPRLASNSYNEQFF.

The chain joins TRBV19 to TRBJ1-2; D not certain. Germline V CDR1 and CDR2: LNHDA, SQIVND (reference sequence). Trimming removed 0 bases from V and 2 bases from J, with 13 bases in between. This CDR3 contains 16 residues. In DNA form, the CDR3 reads TGTGCCAGTAGTATAGATCTAATAGGAGCGAACTATGGCTACACCTTC. Protein sequence: CASSIDLIGANYGYTF. The whole variable domain, remainder taken from reference TRBV19 and TRBJ1-2, is DGGITQSPKYLFRKEGQNVTLSCEQNLNHDAMYWYRQDPGQGLRLIYYSQIVNDFQKGDIAEGYSVSREKKESFPLTVTSAQKNPTAFYLCASSIDLIGANYGYTFGSGTRLTVV.

The chain couples TRBV18 to TRBJ1-1; tentative D call: TRBD1 (6 bases). CDR3 size: 13 residues. Germline values: CDR1 KGHSH, CDR2 LQKENI. The V gene lost 6 bases and the J gene lost 1 base, with 9 bases spanning the gap. CDR3 amino acids: CASSLDRNTEAFF. In DNA form, the CDR3 reads TGTGCCAGCTCGCTGGACAGGAACACTGAAGCTTTCTTT.

The V and J genes are TRBV6-1 and TRBJ1-3; D possibly corresponds to TRBD1 (6 bases). This CDR3 has 13 residues. Looked up from germline, CDR1 is MNHNS and CDR2 is SASEGT. V was trimmed by 2 bases and J by 6 bases, leaving 8 bases between them. The CDR3 DNA sequence: TGTGCCAGCAGTGAACAGGGGCAAAACACCATATATTTT. Protein product: CASSEQGQNTIYF.

This sequence joins TRBV6-5 and TRBJ2-1, with a tentative D call TRBD2 (6 bases). Deletions cut 6 bases from V and 9 bases from J, with 15 bases between. This CDR3 contains 13 residues. Germline-derived CDR1 and CDR2 are MNHEY and SVGAGI. CDR3 sequence reads: CASRRSVEGEQFF. The CDR3 DNA is TGTGCCAGCAGACGGTCGGTGGAGGGTGAGCAGTTCTTC.

V is TRBV4-2 and J is TRBJ1-2, with 8 bases fitting TRBD1. The length of the CDR3 is 13 residues. Germline V gene lookup returns CDR1 LGHNA and CDR2 YNFKEQ. The V and J ends lost 3 bases and 6 bases, in that order; junction bases with no gene match: 3. The CDR3 DNA sequence: TGTGCCAGCAGCCAGGAGACAGGGGATGGCTACACCTTC. Protein sequence: CASSQETGDGYTF.

This clone has a single count. This sequence joins TRBV2 and TRBJ2-5; maybe TRBD2 (6 bases). Trimming stripped 4 bases from V and 2 bases from J, with 14 bases between. CDR3 length: 15 residues. The germline V gene encodes CDR1 SNHLY and CDR2 FYNNEI. CDR3: CASSGKGLPQETQYF. The CDR3 DNA sequence: TGTGCCAGCAGTGGTAAGGGACTCCCTCAAGAGACCCAGTACTTC.

The rearrangement joins TRBV30 to TRBJ2-7; 9 nucleotides align to TRBD2. This CDR3 is 12 amino acids long. After removal of 7 bases from V and 6 bases from J, the junction contained 7 bases not matched to a gene. Germline loops: CDR1 GTSNPN, CDR2 SVGIG (reference sequence). CDR3 residues: CALAGGPVEQYF. DNA for the CDR3: TGTGCCTTGGCGGGAGGGCCGGTCGAGCAGTACTTC. The variable domain in full, with the rest retrieved from reference TRBV30 and TRBJ2-7, is SQTIHQWPATLVQPVGSPLSLECTVEGTSNPNLYWYRQAAGRGLQLLFYSVGIGQISSEVPQNLSASRPQDRQFILSSKKLLLSDSGFYLCALAGGPVEQYFGPGTRLTVT.

The chain links TRBV29-1 to TRBJ2-5, with 9 bases lining up with TRBD2. CDR1 and CDR2 from the germline V gene are SQVTM and ANQGSEA. The V segment lost 6 bases and the J segment 5 bases; nucleotides outside the gene matches: 10. The CDR3 runs 14 residues. The CDR3 is CSVLPGLAGETQYF. The CDR3 nucleotides are TGCAGCGTGCTCCCGGGACTAGCTGGGGAGACCCAGTACTTC. The full variable domain, with the rest looked up from reference TRBV29-1 and TRBJ2-5, is SAVISQKPSRDICQRGTSLTIQCQVDSQVTMMFWYRQQPGQSLTLIATANQGSEATYESGFVIDKFPISRPNLTFSTLTVSNMSPEDSSIYLCSVLPGLAGETQYFGPGTRLLVL.

V and J are TRBV2 and TRBJ1-1; D might be TRBD1 (6 bases). Germline values: CDR1 SNHLY, CDR2 FYNNEI. There are 14 residues in the CDR3. Trimming took 4 bases from V and 1 from J, leaving 10 bases between them. As DNA, the CDR3 is TGTGCCAGCAGTGTTCAACAGGGGAACACTGAAGCTTTCTTT. This gives the protein CASSVQQGNTEAFF.

V and J are TRBV15 and TRBJ2-3; 10 bases line up with TRBD2. CDR3 length equals 17 residues. Germline V gives CDR1 LNHNV, CDR2 YYDKDF (reference sequence). V dropped 3 bases and J dropped 3; count of bases not matched to a gene: 9. CDR3 amino acids: CATSRALAGGVTDTQYF. The DNA for the CDR3 is TGTGCCACCAGCAGGGCGTTAGCGGGAGGAGTAACAGATACGCAGTATTTT.

J is TRBJ2-7 and V is TRBV10-3; a possible D gene is TRBD2 (5 bases). Germline values: CDR1 ENHRY, CDR2 SYGVKD. The CDR3 spans 13 residues. With 1 base removed from V and 6 bases from J, the gap between germline ends came to 10 bases. For the CDR3, the DNA is TGTGCCATCAGTGAGTTGAGGGAAGGCGAGCAGTACTTC. This encodes CAISELREGEQYF.

In nucleotides, the CDR3 is TGTGCCTGGAGTAACCCACAGAACACTGAAGCTTTCTTT. Amino acid sequence: CAWSNPQNTEAFF. This chain connects TRBV30 to TRBJ1-1, with no clear D. CDR1 is GTSNPN and CDR2 is SVGIG in the germline V gene (reference sequence). This CDR3 is 13 amino acids long. With 2 bases removed from V and 1 base from J, the gap between germline ends came to 8 bases. Filled out from reference TRBV30 and TRBJ1-1, the complete variable domain reads SQTIHQWPATLVQPVGSPLSLECTVEGTSNPNLYWYRQAAGRGLQLLFYSVGIGQISSEVPQNLSASRPQDRQFILSSKKLLLSDSGFYLCAWSNPQNTEAFFGQGTRLTVV.

The chain carries TRBV5-5 and TRBJ1-5; no firm D call. The CDR3 spans 15 residues. CDR1 is SGHKS and CDR2 is YYEKEE in the germline V gene (reference sequence). V lost 1 base to trimming and J lost 4 bases, with 12 bases between them. The CDR3 reads CASSLPGYGNQPQHF. The DNA of the CDR3 is TGTGCCAGCAGCTTGCCGGGGTATGGGAATCAGCCCCAGCATTTT. The full variable domain, in which reference TRBV5-5 and TRBJ1-5 provide the parts outside the CDR3, is DAGVTQSPTHLIKTRGQQVTLRCSPISGHKSVSWYQQVLGQGPQFIFQYYEKEERGRGNFPDRFSARQFPNYSSELNVNALLLGDSALYLCASSLPGYGNQPQHFGDGTRLSIL.

This clone was counted only a few times. This chain uses TRBV7-8 with TRBJ1-2; tentative D call: TRBD1 (6 bases). This CDR3 comprises 16 residues. With 2 bases removed from V and 3 bases from J, the gap between germline ends came to 16 bases. Germline V gene data show CDR1 as SGHVS and CDR2 as FQNEAQ. CDR3 amino acids: CASSLTSGDEDYGYTF. DNA for the CDR3: TGTGCCAGCAGCTTAACGTCAGGGGACGAGGACTATGGCTACACCTTC. The whole variable domain, remainder taken from reference TRBV7-8 and TRBJ1-2, is GAGVSQSPRYKVAKRGQDVALRCDPISGHVSLFWYQQALGQGPEFLTYFQNEAQLDKSGLPSDRFFAERPEGSVSTLKIQRTQQEDSAVYLCASSLTSGDEDYGYTFGSGTRLTVV.

This clone turned up a few times. The chain uses TRBV5-5 and TRBJ2-7, with 12 positions matching TRBD2. The ends lost 4 bases at V and 3 bases at J; junction bases unmatched: 5. Germline V gene lookup returns CDR1 SGHKS and CDR2 YYEKEE (reference sequence). The CDR3 length is 15 residues. The CDR3 protein is CASSGGLAGSYEQYF. The CDR3 DNA is TGTGCCAGCAGCGGTGGACTAGCGGGAAGCTACGAGCAGTACTTC.

The chain is built from TRBV5-1 and TRBJ2-3; no clear D gene. V shed 4 bases and J shed 0 bases, with 9 bases lying between them. The germline V gene encodes CDR1 SGHRS and CDR2 YFSETQ. The CDR3 contains 14 residues. The CDR3 DNA follows: TGCGCCAGCAGCCACCCACTTAGCACAGATACGCAGTATTTT. It codes for CASSHPLSTDTQYF.

This chain connects TRBV5-1 to TRBJ2-7; 10 bases fit TRBD2. The CDR3 has 13 amino acids. Germline V gene sequence: CDR1 SGHRS, CDR2 YFSETQ. The V gene end was trimmed by 6 bases and the J gene end by 3 bases; junction bases not matched to a gene: 3. The CDR3 spells CASKASGSYEQYF. In DNA form, the CDR3 reads TGCGCCAGCAAGGCTAGCGGGAGCTACGAGCAGTACTTC.

This clone was observed a few times. The CDR3 nucleotides read TGTGCCAGCAGCCTGAGTGACAGCGCCTACGAGCAGTACTTC. Amino acid sequence: CASSLSDSAYEQYF. The chain combines TRBV9 with TRBJ2-7; D is possibly TRBD1 (5 bases). Trimming took 4 bases from V and 2 from J, leaving 13 bases between them. Per the germline V gene, CDR1 is SGDLS and CDR2 is YYNGEE. This CDR3 is built from 14 residues.

The chain uses TRBV7-9 and TRBJ2-7, with TRBD1 matching over 10 bases. Per germline, CDR1 SEHNR and CDR2 FQNEAQ (reference sequence). Trimming removed 5 bases from V and 7 bases from J; junction bases left unmatched: 11. CDR3 length: 15 amino acids. The CDR3 nucleotides read TGTGCCAGCAGCCTCTCGGACAGGGGGGTCTGGGAGCAGTACTTC. Translation: CASSLSDRGVWEQYF.

This rearrangement joins TRBV5-6 to TRBJ1-4; D may be TRBD1 (5 bases). Trimming took 3 bases from V and 8 from J, leaving 17 bases between them. The germline V gene has CDR1 SGHDT and CDR2 YYEEEE. The CDR3 runs 15 residues. The CDR3 DNA reads TGTGCCAGCAGCTCCCGCGGGGGTTCGGGGGAAAAACTGTTTTTT. This codes for CASSSRGGSGEKLFF.

Written as DNA, the CDR3 is TGTGCCAGCAGCTTTAAGCGGAACCATGAGCAGTTCTTC. Protein: CASSFKRNHEQFF. The V and J genes are TRBV5-4 and TRBJ2-1; a weak D match, TRBD2 (5 bases). CDR3 length: 13 residues. V lost 2 bases, J lost 8 bases, and 11 bases lay in between. Germline V gene lookup returns CDR1 SGHNT and CDR2 YYREEE (reference sequence).

This chain joins TRBV30 and TRBJ1-5; 7 positions match TRBD1. This CDR3 has 13 residues. V trimming: 3 bases; J trimming: 5 bases; junction bases outside the gene matches: 4. The germline CDR1 and CDR2 sequences are GTSNPN and SVGIG (reference sequence). The DNA of the CDR3 is TGTGCCTGGAGGGGACAGAAGGATCAGCCCCAGCATTTT. Its translation: CAWRGQKDQPQHF.

The chain links TRBV11-3 to TRBJ2-3; 12 bases are shared with TRBD2. V lost 5 bases to trimming and J lost 0 bases; unmatched junction nucleotides: 3. Germline lookup yields CDR1 SGHNT and CDR2 YENEEA. This CDR3 spans 16 amino acids. CDR3 nucleotide sequence: TGTGCCAGCAGCCCCGGACTAGCGGGGAGCACAGATACGCAGTATTTT. Translating it yields CASSPGLAGSTDTQYF.

The chain carries TRBV11-2 and TRBJ2-7, with TRBD2 matching 9 bases. Trimming took 5 bases from V and 0 from J; bases not matched to a gene: 5. Looked up from germline, CDR1 is SGHAT and CDR2 is FQNNGV. The CDR3 totals 15 residues. The CDR3 spells CASSIRAGGSYEQYF. For the CDR3, the DNA is TGTGCCAGCAGCATACGAGCGGGGGGCTCCTACGAGCAGTACTTC.